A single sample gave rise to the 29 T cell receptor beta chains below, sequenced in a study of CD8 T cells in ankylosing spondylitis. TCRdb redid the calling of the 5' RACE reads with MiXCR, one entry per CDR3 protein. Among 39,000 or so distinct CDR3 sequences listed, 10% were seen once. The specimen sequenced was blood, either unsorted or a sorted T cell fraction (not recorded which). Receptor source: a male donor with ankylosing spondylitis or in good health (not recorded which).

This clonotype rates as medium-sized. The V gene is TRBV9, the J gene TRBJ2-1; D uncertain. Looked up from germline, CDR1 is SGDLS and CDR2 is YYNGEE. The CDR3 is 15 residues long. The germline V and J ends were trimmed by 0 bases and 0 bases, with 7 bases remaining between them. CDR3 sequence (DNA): TGTGCCAGCAGCGTAGAGCCCAACTCCTACAATGAGCAGTTCTTC. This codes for CASSVEPNSYNEQFF.

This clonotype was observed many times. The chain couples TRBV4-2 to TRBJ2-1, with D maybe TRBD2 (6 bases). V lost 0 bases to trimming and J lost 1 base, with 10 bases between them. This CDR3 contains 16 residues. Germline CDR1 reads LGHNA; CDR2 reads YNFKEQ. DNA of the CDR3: TGTGCCAGCAGCCAAGAGGCGGGAACATCCTACAATGAGCAGTTCTTC. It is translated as CASSQEAGTSYNEQFF.

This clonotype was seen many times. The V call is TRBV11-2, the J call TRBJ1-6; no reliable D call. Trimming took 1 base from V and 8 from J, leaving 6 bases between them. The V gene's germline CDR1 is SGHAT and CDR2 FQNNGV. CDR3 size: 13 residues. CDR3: CASSLVGYSPLHF. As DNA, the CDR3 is TGTGCCAGCAGCTTAGTGGGTTATTCACCCCTCCACTTT.

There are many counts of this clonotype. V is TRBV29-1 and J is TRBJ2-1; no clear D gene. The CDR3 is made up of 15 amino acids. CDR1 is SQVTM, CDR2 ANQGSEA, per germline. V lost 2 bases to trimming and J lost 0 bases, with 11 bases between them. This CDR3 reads CSVERKESSYNEQFF. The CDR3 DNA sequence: TGCAGCGTTGAAAGGAAGGAGAGCTCCTACAATGAGCAGTTCTTC.

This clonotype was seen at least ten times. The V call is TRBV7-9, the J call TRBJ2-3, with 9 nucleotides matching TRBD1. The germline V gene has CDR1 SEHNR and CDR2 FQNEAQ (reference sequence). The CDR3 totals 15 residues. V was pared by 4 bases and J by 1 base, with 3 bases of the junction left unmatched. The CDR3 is CASSWTGDRTDTQYF. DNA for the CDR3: TGTGCCAGCAGCTGGACAGGGGACCGCACAGATACGCAGTATTTT.

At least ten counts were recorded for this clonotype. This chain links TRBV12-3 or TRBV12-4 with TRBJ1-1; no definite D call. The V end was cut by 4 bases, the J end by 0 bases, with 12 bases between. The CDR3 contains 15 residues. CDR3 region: CASSSPDGLNTEAFF. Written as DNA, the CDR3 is TGTGCCAGCAGTTCCCCTGACGGATTGAACACTGAAGCTTTCTTT.

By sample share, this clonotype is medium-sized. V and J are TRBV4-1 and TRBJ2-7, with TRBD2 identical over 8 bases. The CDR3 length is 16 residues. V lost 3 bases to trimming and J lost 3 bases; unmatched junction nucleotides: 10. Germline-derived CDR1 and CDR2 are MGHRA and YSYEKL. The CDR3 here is CASSQDSGLVDYEQYF. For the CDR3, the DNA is TGCGCCAGCAGCCAGGACTCGGGACTAGTGGACTACGAGCAGTACTTC.

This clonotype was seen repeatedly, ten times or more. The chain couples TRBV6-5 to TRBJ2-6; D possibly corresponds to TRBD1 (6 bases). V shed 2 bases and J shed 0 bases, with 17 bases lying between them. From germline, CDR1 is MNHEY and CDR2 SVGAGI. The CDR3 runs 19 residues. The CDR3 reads CASSYLRGTLHSGANVLTF. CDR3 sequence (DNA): TGTGCCAGCAGTTACCTGAGGGGGACGCTCCACTCTGGGGCCAACGTCCTGACTTTC.

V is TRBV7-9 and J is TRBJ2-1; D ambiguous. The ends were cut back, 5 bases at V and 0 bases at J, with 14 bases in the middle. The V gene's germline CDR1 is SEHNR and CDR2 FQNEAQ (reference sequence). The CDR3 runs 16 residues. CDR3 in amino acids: CASSRNLGISYNEQFF. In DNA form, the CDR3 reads TGTGCCAGCAGCCGAAACCTAGGAATCTCCTACAATGAGCAGTTCTTC. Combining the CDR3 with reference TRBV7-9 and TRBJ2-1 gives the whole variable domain DTGVSQNPRHKITKRGQNVTFRCDPISEHNRLYWYRQTLGQGPEFLTYFQNEAQLEKSRLLSDRFSAERPKGSFSTLEIQRTEQGDSAMYLCASSRNLGISYNEQFFGPGTRLTVL.

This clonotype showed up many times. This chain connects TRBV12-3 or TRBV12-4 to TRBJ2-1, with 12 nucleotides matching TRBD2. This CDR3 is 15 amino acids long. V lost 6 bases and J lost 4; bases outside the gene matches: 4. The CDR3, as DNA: TGTGCCAGCAGCAACGGACTAGCGGGGTACAATGAGCAGTTCTTC. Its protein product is CASSNGLAGYNEQFF.

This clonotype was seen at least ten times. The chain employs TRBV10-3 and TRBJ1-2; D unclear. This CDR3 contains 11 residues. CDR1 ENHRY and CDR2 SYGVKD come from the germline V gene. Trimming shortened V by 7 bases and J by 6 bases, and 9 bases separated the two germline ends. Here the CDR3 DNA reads TGTGCCATCACGGACCGGGATGGCTACACCTTC. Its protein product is CAITDRDGYTF.

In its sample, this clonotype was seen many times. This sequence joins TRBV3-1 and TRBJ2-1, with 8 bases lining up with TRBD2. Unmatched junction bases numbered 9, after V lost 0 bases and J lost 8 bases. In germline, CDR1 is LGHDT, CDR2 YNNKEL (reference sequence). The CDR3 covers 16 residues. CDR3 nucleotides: TGTGCCAGCAGCCAAGACTACGGGAGGGCCGGGGATGAGCAGTTCTTC. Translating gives CASSQDYGRAGDEQFF.

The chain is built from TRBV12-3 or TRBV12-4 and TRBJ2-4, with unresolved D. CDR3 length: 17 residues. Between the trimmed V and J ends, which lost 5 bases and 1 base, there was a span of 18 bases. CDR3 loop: CASSRLSTTGAKNIQYF. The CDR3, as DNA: TGTGCCAGCAGTCGGTTGTCCACGACTGGGGCCAAAAACATTCAGTACTTC.

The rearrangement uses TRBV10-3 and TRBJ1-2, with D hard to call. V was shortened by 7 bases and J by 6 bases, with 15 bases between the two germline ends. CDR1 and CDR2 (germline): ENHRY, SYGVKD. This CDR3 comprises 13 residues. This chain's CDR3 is CAIKDSPRDGYTF. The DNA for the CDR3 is TGTGCCATCAAGGACTCTCCCCGGGATGGCTACACCTTC.

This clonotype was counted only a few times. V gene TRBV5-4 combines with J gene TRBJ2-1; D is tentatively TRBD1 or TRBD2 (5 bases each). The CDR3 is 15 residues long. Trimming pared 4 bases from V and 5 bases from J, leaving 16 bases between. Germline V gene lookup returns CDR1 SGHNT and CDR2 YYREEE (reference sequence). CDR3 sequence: CASSATGRVDNEQFF. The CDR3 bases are TGTGCCAGCAGCGCGACGGGACGGGTTGACAATGAGCAGTTCTTC.

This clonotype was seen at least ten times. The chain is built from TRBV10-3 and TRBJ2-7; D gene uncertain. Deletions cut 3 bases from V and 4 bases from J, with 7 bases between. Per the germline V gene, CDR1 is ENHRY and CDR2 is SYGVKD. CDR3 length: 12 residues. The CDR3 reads CAISDSGYEQYF. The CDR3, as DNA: TGTGCCATCAGTGATTCGGGTTACGAGCAGTACTTC.

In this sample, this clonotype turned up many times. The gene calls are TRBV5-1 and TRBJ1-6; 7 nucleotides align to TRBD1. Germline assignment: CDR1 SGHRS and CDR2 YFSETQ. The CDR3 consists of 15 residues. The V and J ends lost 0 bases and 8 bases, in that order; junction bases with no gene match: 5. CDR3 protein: CASSLGDRGYSPLHF. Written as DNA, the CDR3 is TGCGCCAGCAGCTTGGGGGACAGAGGATATTCACCCCTCCACTTT.

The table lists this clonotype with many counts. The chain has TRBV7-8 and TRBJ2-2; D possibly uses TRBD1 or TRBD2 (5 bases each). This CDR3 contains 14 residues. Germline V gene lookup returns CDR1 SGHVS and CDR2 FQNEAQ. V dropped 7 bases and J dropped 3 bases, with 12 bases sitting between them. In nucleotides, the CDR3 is TGTGCCAGCACCCGGGACCGGCACACCGGGGAGCTGTTTTTT. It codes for CASTRDRHTGELFF.

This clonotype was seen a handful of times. The CDR3 DNA sequence: TGTGCCAGCAGAACTAGCGGGAGTTGGAACGAGCAGTACTTC. It encodes CASRTSGSWNEQYF. The rearrangement joins TRBV2 to TRBJ2-7; TRBD2 agrees at 11 bases. This CDR3 has 14 residues. Germline V gene data show CDR1 as SNHLY and CDR2 as FYNNEI. Trimming removed 6 bases from V and 5 bases from J; junction bases left unmatched: 6.

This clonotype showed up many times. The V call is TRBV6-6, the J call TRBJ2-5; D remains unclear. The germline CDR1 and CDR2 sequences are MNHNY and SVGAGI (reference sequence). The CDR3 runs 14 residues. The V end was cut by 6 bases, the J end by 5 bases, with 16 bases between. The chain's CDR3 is CASSPEQPGETQYF. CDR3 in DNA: TGTGCCAGCAGCCCGGAGCAGCCTGGGGAGACCCAGTACTTC.

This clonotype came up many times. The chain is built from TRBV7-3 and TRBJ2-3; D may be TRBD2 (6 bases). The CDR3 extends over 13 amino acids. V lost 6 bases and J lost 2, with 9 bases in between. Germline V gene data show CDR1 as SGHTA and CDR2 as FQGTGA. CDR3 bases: TGTGCCAGCAGTAAACTAGCCACAGATACGCAGTATTTT. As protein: CASSKLATDTQYF. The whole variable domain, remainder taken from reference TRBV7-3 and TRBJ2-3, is GAGVSQTPSNKVTEKGKYVELRCDPISGHTALYWYRQSLGQGPEFLIYFQGTGAADDSGLPNDRFFAVRPEGSVSTLKIQRTERGDSAVYLCASSKLATDTQYFGPGTRLTVL.

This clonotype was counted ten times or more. CDR3 in amino acids: CSARDPMRKYEQYF. The CDR3 DNA reads as TGCAGTGCTAGAGATCCGATGAGGAAGTACGAGCAGTACTTC. The chain has TRBV20-1 and TRBJ2-7; D gene unclear. Between the trimmed V and J ends, which lost 0 bases and 4 bases, there was a span of 13 bases. The germline CDR1 and CDR2 sequences are DFQATT and SNEGSKA (reference sequence). CDR3 size: 14 residues.

The CDR3 DNA reads TGTGCCAGCCGTGGACAGGCAGTAACTTCACCCCTCCACTTT. Translating gives CASRGQAVTSPLHF. This chain links TRBV7-9 with TRBJ1-6, with TRBD1 matching over 7 bases. Germline trimming cut 8 bases from V and 9 bases from J; bases unmatched to any gene: 10. Germline-derived CDR1 and CDR2 are SEHNR and FQNEAQ (reference sequence). This CDR3 is built from 14 residues.

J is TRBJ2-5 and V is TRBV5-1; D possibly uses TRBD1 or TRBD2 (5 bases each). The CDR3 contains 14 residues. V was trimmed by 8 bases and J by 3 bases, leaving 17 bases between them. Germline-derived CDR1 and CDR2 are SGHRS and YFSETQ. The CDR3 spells CASARDGGKETQYF. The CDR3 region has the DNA TGCGCCAGTGCCCGGGACGGAGGAAAAGAGACCCAGTACTTC. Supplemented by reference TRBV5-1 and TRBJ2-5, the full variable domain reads KAGVTQTPRYLIKTRGQQVTLSCSPISGHRSVSWYQQTPGQGLQFLFEYFSETQRNKGNFPGRFSGRQFSNSRSEMNVSTLELGDSALYLCASARDGGKETQYFGPGTRLLVL.

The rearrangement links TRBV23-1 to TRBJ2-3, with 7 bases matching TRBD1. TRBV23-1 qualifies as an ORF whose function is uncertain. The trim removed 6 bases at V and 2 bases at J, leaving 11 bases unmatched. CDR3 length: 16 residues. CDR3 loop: CASRSRQGVITDTQYF. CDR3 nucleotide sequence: TGCGCCAGCAGATCCCGGCAGGGGGTAATCACAGATACGCAGTATTTT.

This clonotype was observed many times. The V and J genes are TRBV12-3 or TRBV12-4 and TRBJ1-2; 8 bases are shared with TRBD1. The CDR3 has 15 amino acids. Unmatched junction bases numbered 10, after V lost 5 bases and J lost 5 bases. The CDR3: CASSLPGQVEYGYTF. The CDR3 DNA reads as TGTGCCAGCAGTCTGCCGGGACAGGTCGAATATGGCTACACCTTC.

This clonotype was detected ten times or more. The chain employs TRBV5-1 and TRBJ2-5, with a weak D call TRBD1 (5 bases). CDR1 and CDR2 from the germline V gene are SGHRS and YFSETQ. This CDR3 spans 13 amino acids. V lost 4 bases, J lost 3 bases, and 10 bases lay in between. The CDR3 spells CASSPGREETQYF. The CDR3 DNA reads TGCGCCAGCAGCCCTGGCAGGGAAGAGACCCAGTACTTC.

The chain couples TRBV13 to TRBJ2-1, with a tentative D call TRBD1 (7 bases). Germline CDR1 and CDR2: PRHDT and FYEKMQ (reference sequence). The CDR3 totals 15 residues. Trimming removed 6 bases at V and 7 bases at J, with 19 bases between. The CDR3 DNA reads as TGTGCCAGCAGTTCGGAGGGGACAGACAAAAATGAGCAGTTCTTC. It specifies CASSSEGTDKNEQFF.

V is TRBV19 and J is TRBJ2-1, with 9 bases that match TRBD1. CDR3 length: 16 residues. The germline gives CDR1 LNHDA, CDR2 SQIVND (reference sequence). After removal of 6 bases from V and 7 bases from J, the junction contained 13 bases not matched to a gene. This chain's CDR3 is CASRSPRQGVGNEQFF. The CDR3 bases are TGTGCCAGTAGGAGCCCTCGACAGGGGGTAGGTAATGAGCAGTTCTTC.